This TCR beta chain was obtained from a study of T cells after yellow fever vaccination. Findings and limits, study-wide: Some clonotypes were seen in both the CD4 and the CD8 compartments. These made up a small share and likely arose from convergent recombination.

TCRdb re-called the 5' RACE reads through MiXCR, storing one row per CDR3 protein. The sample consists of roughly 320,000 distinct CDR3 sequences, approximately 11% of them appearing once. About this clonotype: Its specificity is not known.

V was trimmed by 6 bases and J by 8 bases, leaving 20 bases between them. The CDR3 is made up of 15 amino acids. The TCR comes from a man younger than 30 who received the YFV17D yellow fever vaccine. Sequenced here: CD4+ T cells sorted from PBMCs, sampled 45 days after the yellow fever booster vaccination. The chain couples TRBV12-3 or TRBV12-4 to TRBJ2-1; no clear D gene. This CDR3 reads CASSPRSWGKDEQFF. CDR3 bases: TGTGCCAGCAGCCCTCGTTCTTGGGGTAAGGATGAGCAGTTCTTC.